The 21 T cell receptor beta chains in this list originate from one sample, sequenced in a study of cytomegalovirus exposure and HLA in healthy donors (dated by TCRdb to the late 2010s). Library creation used the immunoSEQ multiplex PCR assay. For the multiplex PCR, a mixture combining 60 forward primers for TCR Vbeta segments and 13 reverse primers for TCR Jbeta segments was used. TCRdb took over this immuneACCESS table, retaining in-frame rearrangements with V and J assigned. Such tables are incomplete; in checked studies, under half of the missing clones stem from an unresolved V gene, and the remainder is unexplained. The sample table shows 150,000 to 200,000 clones, and around four fifths are seen once. The ten largest account for 9% to 10% of the sample. The sample comprised PBMCs. These receptor sequences come from a young man in good health and CMV-seropositive.

The rearrangement joins TRBV27 to TRBJ2-1; 8 bases are shared with TRBD2. Per the germline V gene, CDR1 is MNHEY and CDR2 is SMNVEV (reference sequence). J lost 7 bases, V lost 4 bases, and 6 bases had no gene match. The CDR3 spans 14 residues. The CDR3 region is CASSWAGGGNEQFF. Here the CDR3 DNA reads TGTGCCAGCAGTTGGGCGGGAGGCGGTAATGAGCAGTTCTTC.

This clone was seen a few times. The genes are TRBV28 and TRBJ2-1; maybe TRBD2 (6 bases). V was trimmed by 5 bases and J by 0 bases, leaving 14 bases between them. Germline CDR1 reads MDHEN; CDR2 reads SYDVKM. The CDR3 is 16 residues long. This chain's CDR3 is CASSTPSGASYNEQFF. The CDR3 bases are TGTGCCAGCAGTACCCCGTCGGGAGCCTCCTACAATGAGCAGTTCTTC.

This clone was counted once. This rearrangement joins TRBV6-6 to TRBJ2-1; TRBD2 aligns across 7 bases. Losses at the gene ends were 4 bases for V and 7 bases for J; bases not matched to a gene: 13. CDR3 length: 16 residues. Germline assignment: CDR1 MNHNY and CDR2 SVGAGI (reference sequence). This CDR3 reads CASSSTQVGGNNEQFF. The CDR3 DNA is TGTGCCAGCAGTTCCACCCAGGTGGGGGGGAATAATGAGCAGTTCTTC.

This clone was detected only a few times. J is TRBJ1-1 and V is TRBV28, with D perhaps matching TRBD1 (6 bases). Germline-derived CDR1 and CDR2 are MDHEN and SYDVKM. The CDR3 has 15 residues. The germline V and J ends were trimmed by 2 bases and 3 bases, with 13 bases remaining between them. CDR3 residues: CASSLSRGADTEAFF. As DNA, the CDR3 is TGTGCCAGCAGTTTAAGCCGGGGGGCTGACACTGAAGCTTTCTTT.

CDR3 sequence reads: CASSGDPSAGVYNEQFF. The CDR3 DNA is TGTGCCAGCAGCGGAGACCCAAGCGCGGGGGTCTACAATGAGCAGTTCTTC. V and J are TRBV9 and TRBJ2-1; TRBD2 aligns across 7 bases. Looked up from germline, CDR1 is SGDLS and CDR2 is YYNGEE. The CDR3 loop spans 17 amino acids. V gave up 3 bases and J gave up 3 bases; unmatched junction bases: 12.

J is TRBJ2-5 and V is TRBV7-9, with 7 bases fitting TRBD1. The CDR3 is made up of 16 amino acids. The V segment lost 2 bases and the J segment 2 bases; nucleotides outside the gene matches: 8. CDR1 and CDR2 (germline): SEHNR, FQNEAQ (reference sequence). The CDR3 DNA reads TGTGCCAGCAGCTTATATCCGGGACAGTCACAAGAGACCCAGTACTTC. Translated: CASSLYPGQSQETQYF.

This sequence joins TRBV11-2 and TRBJ1-2, with 7 bases that match TRBD1. CDR1 SGHAT and CDR2 FQNNGV come from the germline V gene. V dropped 6 bases and J dropped 2; count of bases not matched to a gene: 15. The CDR3 is 17 amino acids. CDR3 in amino acids: CASSIDPRGERNYGYTF. The CDR3 DNA follows: TGTGCCAGCAGTATAGATCCCAGGGGGGAACGAAACTATGGCTACACCTTC.

This clone was observed a few times. In nucleotides, the CDR3 is TGTGCCAGCAGTTCTCCCCCGTTCTACGAGCAGTACTTC. It yields the protein CASSSPPFYEQYF. V usage is TRBV28 and J usage is TRBJ2-7; D unclear. This CDR3 spans 13 amino acids. Trimming cost V 4 bases and J 3 bases, with 10 bases left between them. The germline gives CDR1 MDHEN, CDR2 SYDVKM. Complete variable domain (other parts from reference TRBV28 and TRBJ2-7): DVKVTQSSRYLVKRTGEKVFLECVQDMDHENMFWYRQDPGLGLRLIYFSYDVKMKEKGDIPEGYSVSREKKERFSLILESASTNQTSMYLCASSSPPFYEQYFGPGTRLTVT.

The rearrangement uses TRBV4-1 and TRBJ1-5, with D possibly being TRBD1 (5 bases). This CDR3 contains 15 residues. Germline CDR1 MGHRA, CDR2 YSYEKL. Trimming took 0 bases from V and 4 from J, leaving 10 bases between them. The CDR3 is CASSQDGGENQPQHF. In DNA, the CDR3 is TGCGCCAGCAGCCAAGATGGGGGGGAAAATCAGCCCCAGCATTTT.

This clone was detected only once. The V and J genes are TRBV5-1 and TRBJ1-1, with D possibly matching TRBD1 (5 bases). The germline V gene encodes CDR1 SGHRS and CDR2 YFSETQ. V was trimmed by 4 bases and J by 3 bases, leaving 19 bases between them. The length of the CDR3 is 16 residues. The CDR3 coding sequence is TGCGCCAGCAGCGGAACGGGGGGGGTTGAGGACACTGAAGCTTTCTTT. Its protein is CASSGTGGVEDTEAFF.

The V gene is TRBV10-3, the J gene TRBJ1-1; D remains unclear. Trimming left V 1 base short and J 4 bases short, with 13 bases between. The CDR3 consists of 15 residues. Germline CDR1 reads ENHRY; CDR2 reads SYGVKD. Here the CDR3 DNA reads TGTGCCATCAGTGAGTGGACGGGGTCGGGCACTGAAGCTTTCTTT. Translation: CAISEWTGSGTEAFF.

The rearrangement links TRBV4-3 to TRBJ2-7; TRBD1 might be the D (6 bases). CDR1 and CDR2 from the germline V gene are LGHNA and YSLEER. V was clipped by 3 bases and J by 0 bases, with 9 bases between them. The CDR3 has 14 residues. The CDR3 DNA follows: TGCGCCAGCAGCCACTCACAGGGCTCCTACGAGCAGTACTTC. Residues: CASSHSQGSYEQYF.

With respect to this clone: Distinct nucleotide sequences in the sample also encode this CDR3. The chain uses TRBV27 and TRBJ2-1; possibly TRBD2 for D (5 bases). Germline assignment: CDR1 MNHEY and CDR2 SMNVEV (reference sequence). The CDR3 contains 12 residues. V was clipped by 3 bases and J by 6 bases, with 6 bases between them. The chain's CDR3 is CASSFSGNEQFF. The CDR3 DNA sequence: TGTGCCAGCAGTTTCAGCGGCAATGAGCAGTTCTTC.

The CDR3 DNA reads TGTGCCTGGAGTGGGGGACAGGGGATTTCACCCCTCCACTTT. Encoded protein: CAWSGGQGISPLHF. The chain couples TRBV30 to TRBJ1-6; 10 bases line up with TRBD1. Germline V CDR1 and CDR2: GTSNPN, SVGIG (reference sequence). After removal of 1 base from V and 9 bases from J, the junction contained 3 bases not matched to a gene. The CDR3 is 14 amino acids.

In this sample, this clone turned up a few times. V usage is TRBV11-2 and J usage is TRBJ1-2; D possibly corresponds to TRBD1 (5 bases). Per germline, CDR1 SGHAT and CDR2 FQNNGV. The CDR3 extends over 12 amino acids. V shed 6 bases and J shed 6 bases, with 11 bases lying between them. The CDR3 DNA is TGTGCCAGCAGTCTTTGGGGGGATGGCTACACCTTC. Protein: CASSLWGDGYTF.

This clone is labeled large (0.1 to 1%). CDR3 sequence (DNA): TGTGCCAGCAGCCAAGATAAGGGGGTTCTTAATGAAAAACTGTTTTTT. It codes for CASSQDKGVLNEKLFF. The V call is TRBV4-2, the J call TRBJ1-4; D perhaps matches TRBD1 (6 bases). In germline, CDR1 is LGHNA, CDR2 YNFKEQ. V lost 0 bases to trimming and J lost 4 bases, with 12 bases between them. This CDR3 spans 16 amino acids.

This clone occurred once. V gene TRBV27 combines with J gene TRBJ2-1; 7 nucleotides match TRBD1. The CDR3 is made up of 14 amino acids. Germline V CDR1 and CDR2: MNHEY, SMNVEV (reference sequence). V shed 5 bases and J 6 bases; nucleotides not matched to a gene: 7. CDR3 coding DNA: TGTGCCAGCAGTGCTGGGACAGTCACCAATGAGCAGTTCTTC. This sequence encodes CASSAGTVTNEQFF.

The chain links TRBV29-1 to TRBJ2-7; possible D gene TRBD2, 7 bases. Germline V gene lookup returns CDR1 SQVTM and CDR2 ANQGSEA. V was trimmed by 0 bases and J by 5 bases, leaving 20 bases between them. The CDR3 runs to 16 residues. CDR3 residues: CSVEDLGGQRFDEQYF. CDR3 nucleotides: TGCAGCGTTGAAGATCTCGGGGGGCAACGGTTCGACGAGCAGTACTTC.

This clone turned up a few times. The same CDR3 is also encoded by other DNA sequences in this sample. The chain recombines TRBV18 with TRBJ1-2; 7 nucleotides line up with TRBD1. The CDR3 has 13 amino acids. Germline V gives CDR1 KGHSH, CDR2 LQKENI. V shed 2 bases, J shed 6 bases, and the junction held 3 bases outside the gene matches. CDR3 nucleotides: TGTGCCAGCTCACCAGGGCAGGGGGATGGCTACACCTTC. Its protein is CASSPGQGDGYTF.

The chain is built from TRBV19 and TRBJ2-7; D ambiguous. V dropped 4 bases and J dropped 7 bases, with 11 bases sitting between them. CDR1 is LNHDA and CDR2 is SQIVND in the germline V gene (reference sequence). The CDR3 is made up of 12 amino acids. CDR3 amino acids: CASSNSPGEQYF. CDR3 bases: TGTGCCAGTAGTAACTCTCCCGGTGAGCAGTACTTC.

The chain has TRBV10-1 and TRBJ2-1, with D perhaps TRBD2 (6 bases). This CDR3 is built from 15 residues. The germline gives CDR1 WNHNN, CDR2 SYGVQD (reference sequence). The V and J ends lost 4 bases and 0 bases respectively, with 10 bases between them. The CDR3 region has the DNA TGCGCCAGCAGTGCCGGGGGACCCTCCTACAATGAGCAGTTCTTC. Translating it yields CASSAGGPSYNEQFF.